A selection of T cell receptor beta chains follows, all from one sample in a study of CD4 and CD8 cells across lung adenocarcinoma regions. TCRdb ran MiXCR on the PCR reads and lists one entry per CDR3 protein. The repertoire holds some 6,500 distinct CDR3 sequences, with about 51% as singletons. The sequencing input was CD8+ T cells from the center of a lung tumor. The receptors were sampled from a female donor with lung adenocarcinoma. The CD4 and CD8 labels of this study may be unreliable. Each CDR3 is given with its conserved first and last residue. D genes are given only for firm matches. Some rows have no size entry. The others give once, few or many, or a class for an expanded clone.

size | D | J | V | DNA | CDR3
. | TRBD2 | TRBJ2-1 | TRBV18 | TGTGCCAGCTCACTAGACTTCGGACTAGCGGGAGGGGAGCAGTTCTTC | CASSLDFGLAGGEQFF
once | . | TRBJ2-3 | TRBV6-1 | TGTGCCAGCAGAATGACGGGCCGTACAGGCACAGACACGCAGTATTTC | CASRMTGRTGTDTQYF
. | . | TRBJ2-5 | TRBV19 | TGTGCCAGTAGTATATCGACAGAAGAGACCCAGTACTTC | CASSISTEETQYF
. | TRBD2 | TRBJ2-1 | TRBV5-6 | TGTGCCAGCAGCGACTCAGGGAGGGGACTAGCGGGGGGCCATGAGCAGTTCTTC | CASSDSGRGLAGGHEQFF
. | . | TRBJ2-2 | TRBV12-3/TRBV12-4 | TGTGCCAGCAGTTTTGCAAACACCGGGGAGCTGTTTTTC | CASSFANTGELFF
. | TRBD2 | TRBJ2-7 | TRBV12-3/TRBV12-4 | TGCGCCAGCATGGGGGGGGGACCCGAAAACACGCAGTACTTC | CASMGGGPENTQYF
. | TRBD2 | TRBJ2-3 | TRBV11-3 | TGTGCCAGCAGCCCGGGACTAGCGGTAGATACGCAGTATTTT | CASSPGLAVDTQYF
. | . | TRBJ2-5 | TRBV6-5 | TGTGCCAGCAGTTACTCTGGGGGCCCTAACCCAGATACCCAGTATTTC | CASSYSGGPNPDTQYF
large | . | TRBJ2-5 | TRBV25-1 | TGTGCCAGCAGTGTAGACCTGACAGTCCAAGAGACCCAGTACTTC | CASSVDLTVQETQYF
. | . | TRBJ2-3 | TRBV6-1 | TGTGCCAGGGGTGAAGGGGCGGGTAGCACAGAGACGCAGTATTTC | CARGEGAGSTETQYF
few | . | TRBJ2-6 | TRBV6-1 | TGTGCCAGCAGTGAGAGGGAAATCAGCTCTGGGGCCAACGTCCTGACTTTC | CASSEREISSGANVLTF
many | . | TRBJ2-1 | TRBV7-3 | TGTGCCAGCAGCTTAACCCCAGGGGGGTTCGGGAATGAGCAGTTCTTC | CASSLTPGGFGNEQFF
medium-sized | . | TRBJ1-3 | TRBV12-3/TRBV12-4 | TGTGCCAGTAAACAGCACAACTCTGGAAACACCATATATTTT | CASKQHNSGNTIYF
few | TRBD1 | TRBJ1-1 | TRBV5-4 | TGTGCCAGCAGCTTCGACAGGGGCACTGAAGCTTTCTTT | CASSFDRGTEAFF
few | TRBD2 | TRBJ2-2 | TRBV6-1 | TGTGCCAGCAGCCACGGGGGGGATTCCGGGGAGCTGTTTTTT | CASSHGGDSGELFF
medium-sized | . | TRBJ2-6 | TRBV6-6 | TGTGCCAGCAGTTACGAGGCCAGCTCCTCTGGGGCCAACGTCCTGACTTTC | CASSYEASSSGANVLTF
. | TRBD2 | TRBJ2-1 | TRBV7-2 | TGTGCCAGCAGCTTAGTATGCGGGAGCTCCTACAATGAGCAGTTCTTC | CASSLVCGSSYNEQFF
many | TRBD2 | TRBJ2-7 | TRBV10-2 | TGCGCCAGCAGTCATCTAGCGGGAGGGTACAATGAGCAGTACTTC | CASSHLAGGYNEQYF
. | TRBD1 | TRBJ2-7 | TRBV7-3 | TGTGCCAGCAGCTCACAGGGGATCCCCTACGAGCAGTACTTC | CASSSQGIPYEQYF
. | . | TRBJ2-7 | TRBV6-1 | TGTGCCAGCAGTGCTGACGGGCGCGGCCAAGATACGCAGTACTTC | CASSADGRGQDTQYF
. | . | TRBJ2-3 | TRBV7-2 | TGCGGCAGCACCGTGCTGGGTAGCACAAACACTCAGTATTTT | CGSTVLGSTNTQYF
once | TRBD2 | TRBJ2-5 | TRBV6-1 | TGTGCCAGCTCCCCTCTAGCGGGGGAATACAATGAGCAGTACTTC | CASSPLAGEYNEQYF
many | TRBD2 | TRBJ2-2 | TRBV6-1 | TGTGCCAGCAGACTAGCGGGAGGGAACACCGGGGAGCTGTTTTTT | CASRLAGGNTGELFF
few | . | TRBJ2-5 | TRBV4-1 | TGCGCCAGCAGCCAAGATGCTCTTGGGGGCTCGGAGACCCAGTACTTC | CASSQDALGGSETQYF
once | . | TRBJ2-7 | TRBV6-2/TRBV6-3 | TGTGCCAGCAGTTACGGCTACAACTACGAGCAGTACTTC | CASSYGYNYEQYF
many | . | TRBJ1-1 | TRBV6-1 | TGTGCCAGCAGTGAATTGGCTATAGAAGCTTTCTTT | CASSELAIEAFF
many | . | TRBJ1-1 | TRBV7-3 | TGTGCCAGCAGCCCATTTCTGAACACTGAAGCTTTCTTT | CASSPFLNTEAFF
. | TRBD2 | TRBJ2-1 | TRBV7-3 | TGTGCCAGCAGCTTAATTGTGGGAGGGCCGAAAAATGAGCAGTTCTTC | CASSLIVGGPKNEQFF
. | . | TRBJ2-1 | TRBV6-1 | TGTGGCAGCAGGGGGGGGGGAGCCAGAAACACGCAGTATTTC | CGSRGGGARNTQYF